The 11 T cell receptor beta chains given below trace back to one sample, sequenced in a study of response to subunit inactivated influenza vaccine. In TCRdb, the RT-PCR reads were re-called with MiXCR into one record per CDR3 protein. The data contain more than 700,000 distinct CDR3 sequences, over 20% of them singletons. Sequenced here: PBMCs from blood, sampled roughly 5 days after vaccination. The receptor source for this set is a man aged 45-60 years who received an inactivated influenza vaccine.

This sequence joins TRBV7-9 and TRBJ1-5; 7 nucleotides line up with TRBD1. The CDR3 is 14 amino acids. Germline trimming cut 4 bases from V and 7 bases from J; bases unmatched to any gene: 7. CDR1 is SEHNR, CDR2 FQNEAQ, per germline (reference sequence). CDR3 sequence: CASSSQGISQPQHF. The CDR3 region has the DNA TGTGCCAGCAGCTCACAGGGGATTAGCCAGCCCCAGCATTTT.

The J gene is TRBJ2-1, the V gene TRBV19; D call uncertain. The V gene's germline CDR1 is LNHDA and CDR2 SQIVND (reference sequence). This CDR3 is built from 16 residues. Trimming took 3 bases from V and 0 from J, leaving 12 bases between them. The DNA of the CDR3 is TGTGCCAGTAGTATCCGTCTACAGAGCTCCTACAATGAGCAGTTCTTC. Residues: CASSIRLQSSYNEQFF. Drawing the rest from reference TRBV19 and TRBJ2-1, the complete variable domain is DGGITQSPKYLFRKEGQNVTLSCEQNLNHDAMYWYRQDPGQGLRLIYYSQIVNDFQKGDIAEGYSVSREKKESFPLTVTSAQKNPTAFYLCASSIRLQSSYNEQFFGPGTRLTVL.

This clonotype showed up just a few times. The gene calls are TRBV12-3 or TRBV12-4 and TRBJ2-3; D unclear. CDR3 length equals 14 residues. Deletions cut 3 bases from V and 0 bases from J, with 7 bases between. The CDR3, as DNA: TGTGCCAGCAGTTTTGGGGTTAGCACAGATACGCAGTATTTT. Amino acids: CASSFGVSTDTQYF.

The rearrangement uses TRBV20-1 and TRBJ2-7; D may be TRBD2 (5 bases). This CDR3 is built from 13 residues. V was clipped by 7 bases and J by 3 bases, with 16 bases between them. CDR1 DFQATT and CDR2 SNEGSKA come from the germline V gene (reference sequence). The chain's CDR3 is CSVRRIPLYEQYF. CDR3 coding DNA: TGCAGTGTTAGGAGGATTCCTCTCTACGAGCAGTACTTC.

This sequence joins TRBV28 and TRBJ2-7, with 9 bases aligning to TRBD2. Losses at the gene ends were 1 base for V and 8 bases for J; bases not matched to a gene: 0. The CDR3 spans 12 residues. Per germline, CDR1 MDHEN and CDR2 SYDVKM. CDR3 region: CASSLSSGKQYF. CDR3 bases: TGTGCCAGCAGTTTATCTAGCGGGAAGCAGTACTTC. Based on the CDR3 plus reference TRBV28 and TRBJ2-7, the full variable domain is DVKVTQSSRYLVKRTGEKVFLECVQDMDHENMFWYRQDPGLGLRLIYFSYDVKMKEKGDIPEGYSVSREKKERFSLILESASTNQTSMYLCASSLSSGKQYFGPGTRLTVT.

This clonotype was seen a few times. This rearrangement joins TRBV10-3 to TRBJ1-2, with a tentative D call TRBD1 (6 bases). Trimming took off 3 bases at V and 6 bases at J, with 14 bases between the two ends. Germline V gene data show CDR1 as ENHRY and CDR2 as SYGVKD. The CDR3 is 14 amino acids. DNA for the CDR3: TGTGCCATCAGTGAAGGGGGGGCCTGGGATGGCTACACCTTC. This gives the protein CAISEGGAWDGYTF.

Here the CDR3 DNA reads TGTGCCAGTAGTCTCAATCCTAGCGGGTTAAGCTCCTACAATGAGCAGTTCTTC. Translating gives CASSLNPSGLSSYNEQFF. The V gene is TRBV19, the J gene TRBJ2-1; 8 nucleotides align to TRBD2. V lost 5 bases and J lost 0; bases outside the gene matches: 12. CDR1 LNHDA and CDR2 SQIVND come from the germline V gene (reference sequence). The CDR3 spans 18 residues.

With regard to this clonotype: The conserved final phenylalanine or tryptophan is absent from the CDR3, which likely points to a read error. The rearrangement links TRBV13 to TRBJ2-1; 9 positions match TRBD2. Trimming took 0 bases from V and 1 from J; bases not matched to a gene: 13. This CDR3 has 20 residues. CDR1 and CDR2 from the germline V gene are PRHDT and FYEKMQ (reference sequence). CDR3 region: CASSLGLAGPPIDSYNEQFS. In DNA form, the CDR3 reads TGTGCCAGCAGCTTAGGGCTAGCGGGACCACCTATCGATTCCTACAATGAGCAGTTCTCC.

Comments on this clonotype: A read error may explain this, as a much larger clone is one base away. This sequence joins TRBV4-2 and TRBJ1-4; D is undetermined. The CDR3 runs 12 residues. Per germline, CDR1 LGHNA and CDR2 YNFKEQ. CDR3 DNA: TGTGCCAACAGCCCCCAGAATGAAAAACTGTTTTTT. Encoded protein: CANSPQNEKLFF.

The chain is built from TRBV6-2 or TRBV6-3 and TRBJ2-1; the match to TRBD2 covers 11 bases. This CDR3 is built from 17 residues. The trim removed 0 bases at V and 8 bases at J, leaving 9 bases unmatched. Germline assignment: CDR1 MNHEY and CDR2 SVGEGT. The CDR3 loop reads CASSYSLGTSGLHEQFF. CDR3 DNA sequence: TGTGCCAGCAGTTACTCGCTGGGGACTAGCGGCCTGCATGAGCAGTTCTTC.

The rearrangement links TRBV9 to TRBJ2-3, with D possibly TRBD2 on 5 matching bases. With 6 bases removed from V and 0 bases from J, the gap between germline ends came to 11 bases. CDR1 is SGDLS, CDR2 YYNGEE, per germline. The CDR3 extends over 14 amino acids. Here the CDR3 reads CASTRDTSTDTQYF. CDR3 nucleotide sequence: TGTGCCAGCACCCGGGATACTAGCACAGATACGCAGTATTTT.